The 2 T cell receptor beta chains in this list originate from one sample, sequenced in a study of post-analysis software for immune sequencing data. Each TCR beta cDNA library carried unique molecular identifiers. TCRdb re-derived calls from the PCR reads in MiXCR, one entry per CDR3 protein. In the table there are fewer than 850,000 distinct CDR3 sequences, roughly 30% of which are singletons. Which antigens these TCRs recognize remains unknown. Study observations and caveats: Higher frequency in patients than in controls was seen for a handful of TRBV segments, with TRBV5-6, TRBV5-1 and TRBV20-1 among them.

The sample taken for sequencing was blood. These receptors were obtained from a girl aged 5-17 years with multiple sclerosis.

V is TRBV7-2 and J is TRBJ2-7; 9 bases match TRBD1. Germline V gene lookup returns CDR1 SGHTA and CDR2 FQGNSA. The CDR3 is made up of 15 amino acids. After removal of 0 bases from V and 3 bases from J, the junction contained 3 bases not matched to a gene. CDR3 region: CASSLAGTGNYEQYF. CDR3 coding DNA: TGTGCCAGCAGCTTAGCCGGGACAGGGAACTACGAGCAGTACTTC.

The chain's CDR3 is CASSFASSYNEQFF. Here the CDR3 DNA reads TGCGCCAGCAGCTTTGCGAGCTCCTACAATGAGCAGTTCTTC. The rearrangement uses TRBV5-1 and TRBJ2-1; D not resolved. V gave up 2 bases and J gave up 0 bases, with 6 bases separating them. The CDR3 contains 14 residues. The germline CDR1 and CDR2 sequences are SGHRS and YFSETQ. Based on the CDR3 plus reference TRBV5-1 and TRBJ2-1, the full variable domain is KAGVTQTPRYLIKTRGQQVTLSCSPISGHRSVSWYQQTPGQGLQFLFEYFSETQRNKGNFPGRFSGRQFSNSRSEMNVSTLELGDSALYLCASSFASSYNEQFFGPGTRLTVL.